This T cell receptor beta chain emerged from a study of cytomegalovirus exposure and HLA in healthy donors. About the study: Most genotyped donors, over 70% of 398, had Caucasian-associated genetic ancestry. Study observations and caveats: Most sequenced TCRs were rare (though some public TCRs occurred in many donors).

The PCR employed 60 Vbeta primers together with 13 Jbeta primers. Sequencing used immunoSEQ multiplex PCR; TCRdb keeps in-frame clones, though not all of them. The sample lists 140,000 or so clones, 78% occurring once. This CDR3 contains 12 residues. Germline V gives CDR1 SGHRS, CDR2 YFSETQ. This clone has only a few counts. Its cognate antigen is unknown. The junction departs from germline at one end; a sequencing error may be responsible. The V call is TRBV5-1, the J call TRBJ1-2; a possible D gene is TRBD1 (6 bases). Sequencing was performed on PBMCs. The source is a female donor in good health and CMV-seronegative. The CDR3 is CASSLNELDSIF. The CDR3 DNA is TGCGCCAGCAGCTTGAATGAGTTGGACAGCATCTTC.